The T cell receptor (beta chain) described here comes from a study of cytomegalovirus exposure and HLA in healthy donors. Across the whole study: An early release of data contained approximately 80 million unique TCRs, which came from HLA-typed donors.

V was clipped by 2 bases and J by 4 bases; unmatched bases: 6. CDR1 and CDR2 (germline): MNHEY, SMNVEV (reference sequence). CDR3 length: 15 amino acids. On this clone: Its antigen remains unknown.

The study's findings and limits: Only CMV serostatus was available as immune exposure information. Clonal expansion, a later analysis showed, was greater in HLA-associated TCR beta chains than in equally common others.

The PCR contained 60 Vbeta and 13 Jbeta primers. In the original workflow: Later reanalysis found roughly 80 million unique TCR beta chains, about 10 million of them shared. Assay used: immunoSEQ multiplex PCR; TCRdb lists only in-frame clones, some missing. That table gives V, J and clone size, and the DNA gave D and trimming. This table holds more than 120,000 clones, approximately 83% found once. The sequence was collected from a male donor in good health and CMV-seronegative. What was sequenced was PBMCs. This chain links TRBV27 with TRBJ2-7, with 9 bases identical to TRBD1. The CDR3 nucleotides read TGTGCCAGCAGTTTAGAGGGACAGGGCGGGTACGAGCAGTACTTC. As protein: CASSLEGQGGYEQYF.